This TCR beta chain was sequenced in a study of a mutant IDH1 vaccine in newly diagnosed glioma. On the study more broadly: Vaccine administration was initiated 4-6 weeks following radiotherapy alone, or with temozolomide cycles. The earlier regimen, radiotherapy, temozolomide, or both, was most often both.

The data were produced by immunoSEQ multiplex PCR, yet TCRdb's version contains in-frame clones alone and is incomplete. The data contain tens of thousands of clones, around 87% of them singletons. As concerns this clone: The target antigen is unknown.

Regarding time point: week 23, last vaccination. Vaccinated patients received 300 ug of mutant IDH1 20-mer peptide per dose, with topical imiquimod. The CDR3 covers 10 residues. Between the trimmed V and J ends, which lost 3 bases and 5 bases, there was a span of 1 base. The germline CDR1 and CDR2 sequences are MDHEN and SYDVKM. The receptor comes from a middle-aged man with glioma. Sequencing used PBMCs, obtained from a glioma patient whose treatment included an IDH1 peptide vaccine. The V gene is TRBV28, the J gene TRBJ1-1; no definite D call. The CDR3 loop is CASSLTEAFF. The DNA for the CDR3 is TGTGCCAGCAGTTTGACTGAAGCTTTCTTT.